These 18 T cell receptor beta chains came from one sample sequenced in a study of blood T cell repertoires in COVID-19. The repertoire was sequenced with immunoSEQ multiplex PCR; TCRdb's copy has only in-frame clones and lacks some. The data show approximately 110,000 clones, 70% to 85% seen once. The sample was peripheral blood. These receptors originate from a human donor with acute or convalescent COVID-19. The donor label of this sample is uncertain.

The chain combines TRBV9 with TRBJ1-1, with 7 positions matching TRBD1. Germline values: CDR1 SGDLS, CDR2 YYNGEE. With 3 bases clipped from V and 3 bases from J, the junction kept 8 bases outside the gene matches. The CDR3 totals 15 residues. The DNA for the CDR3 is TGTGCCAGCAGCGGTCGACAGGGCTGGGACACTGAAGCTTTCTTT. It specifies CASSGRQGWDTEAFF.

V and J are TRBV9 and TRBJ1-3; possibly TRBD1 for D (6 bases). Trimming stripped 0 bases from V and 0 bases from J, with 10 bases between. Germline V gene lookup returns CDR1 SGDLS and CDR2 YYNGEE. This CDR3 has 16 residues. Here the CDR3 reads CASSVGGGGSGNTIYF. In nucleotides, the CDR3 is TGTGCCAGCAGCGTAGGAGGGGGTGGCTCTGGAAACACCATATATTTT.

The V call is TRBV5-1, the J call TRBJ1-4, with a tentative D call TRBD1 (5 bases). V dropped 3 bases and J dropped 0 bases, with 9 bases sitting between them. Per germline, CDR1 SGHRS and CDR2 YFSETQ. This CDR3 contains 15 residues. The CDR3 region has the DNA TGCGCCAGCAGCTGGGGCGGCCCAACTAATGAAAAACTGTTTTTT. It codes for CASSWGGPTNEKLFF.

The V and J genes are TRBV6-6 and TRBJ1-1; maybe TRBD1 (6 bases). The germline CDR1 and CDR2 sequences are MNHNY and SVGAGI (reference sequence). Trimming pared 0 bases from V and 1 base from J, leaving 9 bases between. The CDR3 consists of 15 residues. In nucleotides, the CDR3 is TGTGCCAGCAGTTACTCGAGACAGGAGAACACTGAAGCTTTCTTT. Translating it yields CASSYSRQENTEAFF.

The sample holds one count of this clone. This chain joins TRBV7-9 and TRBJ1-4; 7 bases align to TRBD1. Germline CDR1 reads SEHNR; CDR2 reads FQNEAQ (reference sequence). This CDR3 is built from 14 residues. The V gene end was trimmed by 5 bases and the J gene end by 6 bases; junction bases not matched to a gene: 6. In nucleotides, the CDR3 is TGTGCCAGCAGCCAAGGGGGCCTGGATGAAAAACTGTTTTTT. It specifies CASSQGGLDEKLFF.

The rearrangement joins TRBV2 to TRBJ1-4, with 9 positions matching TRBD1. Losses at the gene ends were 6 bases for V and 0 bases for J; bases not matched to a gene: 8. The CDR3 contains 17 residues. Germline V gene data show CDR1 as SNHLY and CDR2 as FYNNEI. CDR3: CASRYGQGWATNEKLFF. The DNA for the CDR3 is TGTGCCAGCAGATACGGACAGGGGTGGGCAACTAATGAAAAACTGTTTTTT.

This CDR3 is CASSLGGKGTEAFF. For the CDR3, the DNA is TGCGCCAGCAGCTTAGGGGGTAAGGGCACTGAAGCTTTCTTT. V and J are TRBV5-1 and TRBJ1-1; possibly TRBD1 for D (6 bases). V was pared by 2 bases and J by 4 bases, with 12 bases between. Germline loops: CDR1 SGHRS, CDR2 YFSETQ. The CDR3 totals 14 residues. The whole variable domain, filled in from reference TRBV5-1 and TRBJ1-1, reads KAGVTQTPRYLIKTRGQQVTLSCSPISGHRSVSWYQQTPGQGLQFLFEYFSETQRNKGNFPGRFSGRQFSNSRSEMNVSTLELGDSALYLCASSLGGKGTEAFFGQGTRLTVV.

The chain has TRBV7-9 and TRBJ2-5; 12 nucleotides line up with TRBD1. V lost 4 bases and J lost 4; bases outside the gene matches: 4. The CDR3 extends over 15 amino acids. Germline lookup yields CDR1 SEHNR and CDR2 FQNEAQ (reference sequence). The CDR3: CASSSGQGAGETQYF. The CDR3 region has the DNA TGTGCCAGCAGCTCGGGACAGGGGGCGGGAGAGACCCAGTACTTC.

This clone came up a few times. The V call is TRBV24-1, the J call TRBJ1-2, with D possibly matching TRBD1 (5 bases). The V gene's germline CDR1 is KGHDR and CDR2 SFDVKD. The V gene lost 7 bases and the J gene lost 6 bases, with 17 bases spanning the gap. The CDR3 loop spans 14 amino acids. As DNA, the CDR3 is TGTGCCACCAGCGGGGGGGGGACGACCCATGGCTACACCTTC. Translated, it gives CATSGGGTTHGYTF.

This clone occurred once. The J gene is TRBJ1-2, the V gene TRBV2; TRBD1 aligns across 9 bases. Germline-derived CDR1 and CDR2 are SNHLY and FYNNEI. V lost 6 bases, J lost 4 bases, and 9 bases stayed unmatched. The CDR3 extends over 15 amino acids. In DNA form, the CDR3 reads TGTGCCAGCAGCCACCCAGGGACAGGGTTCTATGGCTACACCTTC. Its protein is CASSHPGTGFYGYTF. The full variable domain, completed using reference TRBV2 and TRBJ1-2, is EPEVTQTPSHQVTQMGQEVILRCVPISNHLYFYWYRQILGQKVEFLVSFYNNEISEKSEIFDDQFSVERPDGSNFTLKIRSTKLEDSAMYFCASSHPGTGFYGYTFGSGTRLTVV.

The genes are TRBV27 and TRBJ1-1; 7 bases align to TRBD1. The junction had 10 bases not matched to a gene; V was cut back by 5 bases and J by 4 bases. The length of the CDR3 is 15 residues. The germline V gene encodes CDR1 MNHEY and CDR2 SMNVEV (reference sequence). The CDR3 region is CASSPPRQGRTEAFF. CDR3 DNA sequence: TGTGCCAGCAGTCCCCCCCGACAGGGCCGCACTGAAGCTTTCTTT.

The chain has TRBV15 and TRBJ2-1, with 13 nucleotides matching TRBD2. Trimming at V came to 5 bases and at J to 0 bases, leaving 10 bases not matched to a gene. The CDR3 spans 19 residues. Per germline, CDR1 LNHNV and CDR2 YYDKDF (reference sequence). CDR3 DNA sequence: TGTGCCACCAGCGGAATGACTAGCGGGGGGTTAGTCTCCTACAATGAGCAGTTCTTC. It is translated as CATSGMTSGGLVSYNEQFF.

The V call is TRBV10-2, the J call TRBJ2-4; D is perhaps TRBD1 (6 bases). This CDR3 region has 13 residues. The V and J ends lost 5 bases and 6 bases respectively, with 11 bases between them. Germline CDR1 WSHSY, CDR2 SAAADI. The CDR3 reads CASSLGQRNIQYF. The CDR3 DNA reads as TGCGCCAGCAGTTTAGGACAGCGAAACATTCAGTACTTC.

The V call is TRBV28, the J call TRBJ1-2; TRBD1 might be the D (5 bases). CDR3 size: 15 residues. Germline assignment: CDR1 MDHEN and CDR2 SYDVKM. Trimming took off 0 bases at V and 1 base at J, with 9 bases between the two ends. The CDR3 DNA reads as TGTGCCAGCAGTTTATGGGCGGGGGGTAACTATGGCTACACCTTC. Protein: CASSLWAGGNYGYTF.

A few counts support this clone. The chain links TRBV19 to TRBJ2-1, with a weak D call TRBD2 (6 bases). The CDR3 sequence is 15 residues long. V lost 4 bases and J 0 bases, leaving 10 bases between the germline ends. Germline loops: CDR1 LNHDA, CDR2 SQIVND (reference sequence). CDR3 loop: CASSRDFSSYNEQFF. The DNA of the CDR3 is TGTGCCAGTAGTAGGGACTTCAGCTCCTACAATGAGCAGTTCTTC. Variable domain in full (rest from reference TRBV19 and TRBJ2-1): DGGITQSPKYLFRKEGQNVTLSCEQNLNHDAMYWYRQDPGQGLRLIYYSQIVNDFQKGDIAEGYSVSREKKESFPLTVTSAQKNPTAFYLCASSRDFSSYNEQFFGPGTRLTVL.

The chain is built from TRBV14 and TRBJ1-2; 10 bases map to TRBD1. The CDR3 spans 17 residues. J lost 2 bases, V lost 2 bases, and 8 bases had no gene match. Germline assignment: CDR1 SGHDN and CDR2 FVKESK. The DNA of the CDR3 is TGTGCCAGCAGCCAACGACAAGGGACAGGGGCAAACTATGGCTACACCTTC. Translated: CASSQRQGTGANYGYTF.

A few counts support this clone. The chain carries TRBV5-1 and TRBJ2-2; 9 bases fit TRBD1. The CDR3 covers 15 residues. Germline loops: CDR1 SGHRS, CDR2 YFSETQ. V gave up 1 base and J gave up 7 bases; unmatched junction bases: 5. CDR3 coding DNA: TGCGCCAGCAGCTTGTACAGGGGGCAGGGCGGGGAGCTGTTTTTT. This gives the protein CASSLYRGQGGELFF.

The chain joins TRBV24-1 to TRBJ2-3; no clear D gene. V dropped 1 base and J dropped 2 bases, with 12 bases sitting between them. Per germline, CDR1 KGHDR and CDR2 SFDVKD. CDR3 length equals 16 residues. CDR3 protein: CATSDFGVEHTDTQYF. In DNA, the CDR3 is TGTGCCACCAGTGATTTTGGCGTGGAGCACACAGATACGCAGTATTTT.